Listed below are T cell receptor beta chains from one sample, sequenced in a study of T cells in Graves' hyperthyroidism and ophthalmopathy. In TCRdb, the multiplex PCR reads were re-called with MiXCR into one record per CDR3 protein. The repertoire holds hundreds of thousands of distinct CDR3 sequences, with around 46% as singletons. Material for sequencing was peripheral blood or thyroid tissue (not recorded which). All receptors come from a woman between 18 and 30 years old with Graves' hyperthyroidism. Each CDR3 is given with its conserved first and last residue. Fields, in order: D gene, V gene, J gene, clone size, CDR3 DNA, CDR3 protein. A D gene is named only where the DNA matches it firmly. Clone size is given for some rows only: seen once, a few or many times, or a class if the clone is expanded.

>TRBD1|TRBV7-6|TRBJ2-5|.
TGTGCCAGCAGCCAGGACAGGGAAGGCGAGACCCAGTACTTC
CASSQDREGETQYF
>.|TRBV25-1|TRBJ1-1|.
TGTGCCAGCAGTGCTAGAGTCGGGGGGGGAAGGGACACTGAAGCTTTCTTT
CASSARVGGGRDTEAFF
>.|TRBV2|TRBJ1-4|.
TGTGCCACCTCAGGTGTAACTAATGAAAAACTGTTTTTT
CATSGVTNEKLFF
>TRBD2|TRBV24-1|TRBJ2-1|once
TGTGCCACCAGTGATTTAGAGACTAGCGGGAGCGAGAGCAATGAGCAGTTCTTC
CATSDLETSGSESNEQFF
>.|TRBV25-1|TRBJ1-1|.
TGTGCCCCGTTAGTCATGAACACTGAAGCTTTCTTT
CAPLVMNTEAFF
>TRBD2|TRBV7-9|TRBJ2-5|many
TGTGCCAGCAGCTTCCGCTCGGCAAGCGGGAGTGGGACCCAGTACTTC
CASSFRSASGSGTQYF
>.|TRBV20-1|TRBJ2-7|few
TGCAGTGCTAGAGATCCCCTCAGCCACGAGCAGTACTTC
CSARDPLSHEQYF
>TRBD1|TRBV7-2|TRBJ2-5|few
TGTGCCAGCAGCCAACCCCCCACCGGGGACAGGGGGCGAGGGACCCAGTACTTC
CASSQPPTGDRGRGTQYF
>.|TRBV25-1|TRBJ1-3|.
TGTGCCAGCAGTTCGGGACCCGGGGGGAACACCATATATTTT
CASSSGPGGNTIYF
>TRBD1|TRBV4-1|TRBJ1-2|few
TGCGCCAGCAGCCAAGGGGGACAGGGAGCGGGGGGCTACACCTTC
CASSQGGQGAGGYTF
>.|TRBV12-5|TRBJ1-2|once
TGTGCCAGCAGTGTCGACAGCCTGTATGGCTACACCTTC
CASSVDSLYGYTF
>.|TRBV11-2|TRBJ1-5|.
TGTGCCAGCAGCCTCCCCACGAAGGAAGGACAGTTTAGCAATCAGCCCCAGCATTTT
CASSLPTKEGQFSNQPQHF
>.|TRBV5-1|TRBJ2-6|few
TGCGCCAGCAGCATCCAGCCGAGCTCTGGGGCCAACGTCCTGACTTTC
CASSIQPSSGANVLTF
>.|TRBV10-3|TRBJ1-1|few
TGTGCCATCCTCCACGGCACTGAAGCTTTCTTT
CAILHGTEAFF
>TRBD1|TRBV15|TRBJ1-5|.
TGTGCCAGCAGTTTTGCAGGGGGCGATAGCAATCAGCCCCAGCATTTT
CASSFAGGDSNQPQHF
>.|TRBV6-4|TRBJ2-5|.
TGTGCCAGCAGAGGGACCCAGTACTTC
CASRGTQYF
>.|TRBV7-8|TRBJ1-1|many
TGTGCCAGCAGCTTCACTGAAGCTTTCTTT
CASSFTEAFF
>.|TRBV2|TRBJ1-4|.
TGTGCCAGCAGCCAAGGGGGGGAAGTTGAAAAACTGTTTTTT
CASSQGGEVEKLFF
>.|TRBV2|TRBJ1-2|.
TGTGCCAACGGACGTCTCGGAGCTAACTATGGCTACACCTTC
CANGRLGANYGYTF
>.|TRBV2|TRBJ1-5|.
TGTGCCAGCAGCCCGAGGCCGATCTCCTATAGCAATCAGCCCCAGCATTTT
CASSPRPISYSNQPQHF
>TRBD2|TRBV5-1|TRBJ2-5|few
TGCGCCAGCAGCTTGGAGCGGGAGGGCCGAGGGACCCAGTACTTC
CASSLEREGRGTQYF